This TCR beta chain was observed in a study of blood T cell repertoires in COVID-19. Across the study: Sites in the United States, Italy and Spain provided acute and convalescent COVID-19 samples. Sample material is recorded as cDNA or gDNA derived from T cells, B-cell-depleted T cells, or PBMCs.

Original analysis: Counts of nucleated cells, estimated from reference gene primer amplification, were obtained. The method was immunoSEQ multiplex PCR; TCRdb's version includes in-frame clones alone and lacks a portion of them. Clone size and the V and J calls come from that table; the DNA yielded D and trimming. Of 100,000 or so clones listed, over 75% are singletons. CDR1 is LNHDA and CDR2 is SQIVND in the germline V gene (reference sequence). This CDR3 spans 15 amino acids. With 4 bases clipped from V and 1 base from J, the junction kept 3 bases outside the gene matches. The receptor was isolated from a human donor in a cohort sampled during active COVID-19. V gene TRBV19 combines with J gene TRBJ2-3; 9 nucleotides match TRBD1. The sample consisted of peripheral blood. CDR3 bases: TGTGCCAGTAGTACCTGGACAGGGGGCACAGATACGCAGTATTTT. Its protein is CASSTWTGGTDTQYF.